This T cell receptor (beta chain) was recorded in a study of cytomegalovirus exposure and HLA in healthy donors. Germline V lookup: CDR1 LGHNA, CDR2 YNFKEQ. The CDR3 is 13 residues long. The V gene lost 4 bases and the J gene lost 6 bases, with 10 bases spanning the gap. 60 Vbeta and 13 Jbeta primers were used in PCR. The table came from immunoSEQ multiplex PCR; TCRdb's copy has only in-frame clones and leaves some out. This table has roughly 200,000 clones, about 80% appearing once. Only one count was recorded for this clone. Sequencing was carried out using PBMCs. The receptor was derived from a woman aged 60-75 years in good health and CMV-seropositive. V is TRBV4-2 and J is TRBJ2-1; tentatively, D is TRBD1 (6 bases). This CDR3 is CASSRGTPNEQFF. CDR3 coding DNA: TGTGCCAGCAGCCGGGGGACACCCAATGAGCAGTTCTTC.